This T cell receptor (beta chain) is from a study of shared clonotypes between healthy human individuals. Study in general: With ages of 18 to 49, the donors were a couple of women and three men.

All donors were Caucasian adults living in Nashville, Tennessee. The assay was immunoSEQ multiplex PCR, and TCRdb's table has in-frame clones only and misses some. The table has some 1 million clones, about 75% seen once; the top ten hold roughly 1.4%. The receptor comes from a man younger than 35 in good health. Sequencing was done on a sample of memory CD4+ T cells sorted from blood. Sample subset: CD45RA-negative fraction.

The CDR3 spells CASSQVVGGGGELFF. The DNA of the CDR3 is TGTGCCAGCAGCCAAGTCGTTGGTGGTGGCGGGGAGCTGTTTTTT. The rearrangement links TRBV14 to TRBJ2-2; D ambiguous. Germline V CDR1 and CDR2: SGHDN, FVKESK. V was pared by 1 base and J by 7 bases, with 13 bases between. CDR3 length: 15 amino acids.